The rows below give T cell receptor beta chains drawn from one sample of a study of molecular identifiers for immune sequencing clone quantification. Via MiXCR, TCRdb re-called the PCR reads, giving one row per CDR3 protein. The sample holds 490,000 or so distinct CDR3 sequences, 20% to 25% seen once. The sample consisted of naive CD8+ T cells from blood, with Jurkat cell RNA spiked in. These receptors all come from a human donor in good health. Some libraries in this study had Jurkat cell RNA spiked in. The CDR3 runs from the conserved cysteine through the conserved F or W. The D gene is left open where the match is weak. The size of a clone is reported for some rows only, either as once, few or many, or as a class for expanded clones.

v_gene	j_gene	d_gene	abundance	CDR3nt	CDR3aa
TRBV24-1	TRBJ2-5	.	.	TGTGCCACCAGTGACTCTCGGAGAGGGTCAGAGACCCAGTACTTC	CATSDSRRGSETQYF
TRBV7-9	TRBJ1-3	TRBD1	many	TGTGCCAGCAGCGGACCGGGACAGGGGTCTGGAAACACCATATATTTT	CASSGPGQGSGNTIYF
TRBV15	TRBJ1-3	.	.	TGTGCCACCAGCACAGACAGGAGCTCTGGAAACACCATATATTTT	CATSTDRSSGNTIYF
TRBV7-3	TRBJ2-1	TRBD1	few	TGTGCCAGCAGCACCGGGACAGGGTACAATGAGCAGTTCTTC	CASSTGTGYNEQFF
TRBV3-1	TRBJ1-5	TRBD1	once	TGTGCCAGCGGCCAGAGGGACAGGCTCAGTGGGAATCAGCCCCAGCATTTT	CASGQRDRLSGNQPQHF
TRBV27	TRBJ2-1	TRBD2	many	TGTGCCAGCAGTTTATTGGGTAGCGGGGTGCCTGAGCAGTTCTTC	CASSLLGSGVPEQFF
TRBV13	TRBJ2-1	.	.	TGTGCCAGCAGCCCAGCCCCTTATGAGCAGTTCTTC	CASSPAPYEQFF
TRBV7-2	TRBJ2-7	.	many	TGTGCCAGCAGCCCTTGGCAGGGTGCCTACGAGCAGTACTTC	CASSPWQGAYEQYF
TRBV9	TRBJ1-5	TRBD1	.	TGTGCCAGCAGCGCACAGGGGAATAGCAATCAGCCCCAGCATTTT	CASSAQGNSNQPQHF
TRBV20-1	TRBJ2-7	TRBD1	many	TGCAGTGCTAACCTCCCACAGGGGTATACCTACGAGCAGTACTTC	CSANLPQGYTYEQYF
TRBV27	TRBJ1-3	.	few	TGTGCCAGCAGTTTATCCCAGGAGTACTCTGGAAACACCATATATTTT	CASSLSQEYSGNTIYF
TRBV9	TRBJ2-3	TRBD1	few	TGTGCCAGCAGCGTGACAGGGGCGGAGCAGTATTTT	CASSVTGAEQYF
TRBV5-1	TRBJ2-1	.	few	TGCGCCAGCAGCTTGGGACTCTTGAAGTTCTTC	CASSLGLLKFF
TRBV24-1	TRBJ2-2	TRBD1	many	TGTGCCACCAGCCGGGACAGTTACACCGGGGAGCTGTTTTTT	CATSRDSYTGELFF
TRBV9	TRBJ2-2	.	many	TGTGCCAGCAGCGCCCCCAGCCAGGCGGACACCGGGGAGCTGTTTTTT	CASSAPSQADTGELFF
TRBV15	TRBJ1-1	TRBD1	many	TGTGCCACCAGCCCTCAGAGGACAGGGGGGACTGAAGCTTTCTTT	CATSPQRTGGTEAFF